A selection of T cell receptor beta chains follows, all from one sample in a study of T cell responses to AZD1222 COVID-19 vaccine. Profiled with immunoSEQ multiplex PCR; TCRdb holds only in-frame clones, not every one. The sample has 110,000 to 150,000 clones; 88% are singletons. The starting material was peripheral blood, obtained on day 0 of AZD1222 vaccination. These receptors all stem from an adult in good health. Each CDR3 is given with its conserved first and last residue. The order of the fields is D gene, clone size, J gene, V gene, CDR3 DNA, CDR3 protein. The D gene is left open where the match is weak. A clone size is listed for some rows: how often the clone was seen (once, few, many), or a class if it is expanded.

-,-,TRBJ2-7,TRBV10-3,TGTGCCATCAGTGCTTCCAGCGCTAACTACGAGCAGTACTTC,CAISASSANYEQYF
TRBD1,-,TRBJ1-4,TRBV7-9,TGTGCCAGCAGCTTATCTTCGGGACAGGGTGTTGAAAAACTGTTTTTT,CASSLSSGQGVEKLFF
TRBD2,-,TRBJ2-1,TRBV28,TGTGCCAGCAGTACTAGCGGGAGGGTAAACGGGGATGAGCAGTTCTTC,CASSTSGRVNGDEQFF
TRBD1,-,TRBJ1-6,TRBV6-5,TGTGCCAGCAGTATTAGGGCAGGGGGTGGTTCACCCCTCCACTTT,CASSIRAGGGSPLHF
TRBD2,-,TRBJ2-1,TRBV5-4,TGTGCCAGCAGCTTGGCCAAGAAAATAGCGGGAGATGAGCAGTTCTTC,CASSLAKKIAGDEQFF
TRBD1,-,TRBJ1-4,TRBV19,TGTGCCAGTAGTAGGGACAGGGGTCAGAGGGAAAAACTGTTTTTT,CASSRDRGQREKLFF
TRBD1,few,TRBJ1-1,TRBV19,TGTGCCAGTAGACTGGACAGGGGCCAAGGGGACACTGAAGCTTTCTTT,CASRLDRGQGDTEAFF
-,-,TRBJ1-2,TRBV18,TGTGCCAGCTCACCCCGGGAGGGTATGAGCTATGGCTACACCTTC,CASSPREGMSYGYTF
-,-,TRBJ1-5,TRBV4-1,TGCGCCAGCAGCCAAGATCAGGGTAGCAATCAGCCCCAGCATTTT,CASSQDQGSNQPQHF
-,few,TRBJ1-2,TRBV7-8,TGTGCCAGCAGCTCTGCTGGGGGTAACTATGGCTACACCTTC,CASSSAGGNYGYTF
-,-,TRBJ2-7,TRBV6-5,TGTGCCAGCAGTCAGGCAAGGCCCTACGAGCAGTACTTC,CASSQARPYEQYF
-,once,TRBJ1-5,TRBV5-4,TGTGCCAGCAGCTCGGACGATCAGCCCCAGCATTTT,CASSSDDQPQHF
-,-,TRBJ2-1,TRBV9,TGTGCCAGCAGCGTAGCGGGAGAGGATGGTGAGCAGTTCTTC,CASSVAGEDGEQFF
-,-,TRBJ2-5,TRBV5-1,TGCGCCAGCAGGCAAGAAGAGACCCAGTACTTC,CASRQEETQYF
-,-,TRBJ1-3,TRBV18,TGTGCCAGCTCTCCGGGTAGCTCTGGAAACACCATATATTTT,CASSPGSSGNTIYF
TRBD1,-,TRBJ2-3,TRBV6-5,TGTGCCAGCAGTTATGACAGGGGTATGGATACGCAGTATTTT,CASSYDRGMDTQYF
-,-,TRBJ2-7,TRBV9,TGTGCCAGCAGTGCAGGACGGGGGAGCTCCTACGAGCAGTACTTC,CASSAGRGSSYEQYF
-,-,TRBJ1-6,TRBV5-5,TGTGCCAGCAGCGGGGGGGACGGACTTAATTCACCCCTCCACTTT,CASSGGDGLNSPLHF
-,few,TRBJ1-1,TRBV27,TGTGCCAGCAGTTTGAACGGGCAGCTTATGAACACTGAAGCTTTCTTT,CASSLNGQLMNTEAFF
TRBD2,-,TRBJ2-1,TRBV6-2/TRBV6-3,TGTGCCAGCAGTTACCTTGGGGGTTCGGGCCTAAGACTAGCATATGAGCAGTTCTTC,CASSYLGGSGLRLAYEQFF
-,-,TRBJ1-1,TRBV6-6,TGTGCCAGCAGCCCTCAGGGATACACTGAAGCTTTCTTT,CASSPQGYTEAFF
-,-,TRBJ2-1,TRBV9,TGTGCCAGCAGCGTAGGGGTCGGGTCCGCCTACAATGAGCAGTTCTTC,CASSVGVGSAYNEQFF
-,-,TRBJ2-1,TRBV4-2,TGTGCCAGCAGCTCCCAGACGGAGAATGAGCAGTTCTTC,CASSSQTENEQFF
TRBD1,once,TRBJ1-2,TRBV28,TGTGCCAGCAGTCCCGGGACAGGGGTTTTAAACTATGGCTACACCTTC,CASSPGTGVLNYGYTF